The following is a TCR beta chain sequence with its context. This record comes from a study of blood T cell repertoires in COVID-19. Study details: Sources were T cells, B-cell-depleted T cells, or PBMCs; the material itself was cDNA or gDNA.

The assay was immunoSEQ multiplex PCR, and TCRdb's table has in-frame clones only and misses some. Of some 240,000 clones listed, 84% were seen once; the top ten hold around 1.5%. This receptor was obtained from a woman aged 40 to 50 who had recovered from COVID-19. The sample taken for sequencing was peripheral blood.

The CDR3 nucleotides are TGTGCCAGCAGCTTAGTGGGCGGGGGGGCCGACGAGCAGTACTTC. This sequence encodes CASSLVGGGADEQYF. V and J are TRBV7-8 and TRBJ2-7; 9 bases match TRBD2. CDR3 length: 15 amino acids. Germline trimming cut 1 base from V and 5 bases from J; bases unmatched to any gene: 6. Germline V gene lookup returns CDR1 SGHVS and CDR2 FQNEAQ.